These T cell receptor beta chains were read from a single sample in a study of T cell responses to AZD1222 COVID-19 vaccine. The data were produced by immunoSEQ multiplex PCR, yet TCRdb's version contains in-frame clones alone and is incomplete. Among 100,000 to 150,000 clones, 70% to 90% were seen once, and the ten largest hold approximately 4.2%. The sequenced sample was peripheral blood, obtained on day 0 of AZD1222 vaccination. These receptors were collected from an adult in good health. The CDR3 runs from the conserved cysteine through the conserved F or W. A D gene is named only where the DNA matches it firmly. Expanded clones are given a class, and other clones once, few, many or no size at all.

V,size,D,J,CDR3,DNA
TRBV5-4,NA,NA,TRBJ2-5,CASSLALGAQETQYF,TGTGCCAGCAGCTTGGCCCTAGGGGCCCAAGAGACCCAGTACTTC
TRBV3-1/TRBV3-2,once,NA,TRBJ2-7,CAIELALNYEQYF,TGTGCCATCGAATTGGCTCTTAACTACGAGCAGTACTTC
TRBV6-5,NA,NA,TRBJ1-6,CASSYREVGNSPLHF,TGTGCCAGCAGTTACAGGGAGGTCGGTAATTCACCCCTCCACTTT
TRBV11-2,NA,NA,TRBJ1-2,CASSLDLGPSYTF,TGTGCCAGCAGCTTAGATCTAGGACCCAGCTACACCTTC
TRBV6-1,NA,NA,TRBJ2-7,CASSDPGLQGREQYF,TGTGCCAGCAGTGATCCGGGACTACAGGGACGGGAGCAGTACTTC
TRBV27,NA,NA,TRBJ1-6,CASSRTALNSPLHF,TGTGCCAGCAGCCGGACTGCACTCAATTCACCCCTCCACTTT
TRBV28,NA,NA,TRBJ2-7,CASGKGGAGDYEQYF,TGTGCCAGCGGAAAAGGAGGGGCAGGGGACTACGAGCAGTACTTC
TRBV6-5,NA,NA,TRBJ1-1,CASSYSNSGDNTEAFF,TGTGCCAGCAGTTACTCGAATTCAGGGGACAACACTGAAGCTTTCTTT
TRBV5-4,NA,NA,TRBJ2-2,CASSPPRSVTGGELFF,TGTGCCAGCAGCCCGCCCCGGAGCGTAACGGGCGGGGAGCTGTTTTTT
TRBV28,NA,NA,TRBJ1-4,CASSHDGPMQLFF,TGTGCCAGCAGTCACGACGGCCCCATGCAACTGTTTTTT
TRBV10-3,NA,NA,TRBJ1-1,CAIDSGNTEAFF,TGTGCCATCGACAGTGGGAACACTGAAGCTTTCTTT
TRBV9,NA,NA,TRBJ2-7,CASSQTHSYEQYF,TGTGCCAGCAGCCAGACCCATTCCTACGAGCAGTACTTC
TRBV14,NA,NA,TRBJ2-7,CASASLDTPYEQYF,TGTGCCAGTGCAAGCCTGGACACCCCCTACGAGCAGTACTTC
TRBV5-1,once,NA,TRBJ1-3,CASSLGPTSGNTIYF,TGCGCCAGCAGCTTGGGTCCCACCTCTGGAAACACCATATATTTT
TRBV15,NA,NA,TRBJ1-5,CATSRTSGQPQHF,TGTGCCACCTCCAGGACATCAGGTCAGCCCCAGCATTTT
TRBV27,once,NA,TRBJ1-2,CASSHTPNYGYTF,TGTGCCAGCAGTCATACCCCTAACTATGGCTACACCTTC
TRBV19,NA,NA,TRBJ1-5,CASSIRAREGQPQHF,TGTGCCAGTAGTATTAGGGCCAGGGAAGGTCAGCCCCAGCATTTT
TRBV28,NA,TRBD1,TRBJ1-5,CASSTPGQGITSNQPQHF,TGTGCCAGCAGCACCCCGGGACAGGGGATTACGAGCAATCAGCCCCAGCATTTT
TRBV28,NA,NA,TRBJ2-1,CASSSGYDNEQFF,TGTGCCAGCAGTTCTGGGTATGACAATGAGCAGTTCTTC
TRBV6-4,NA,NA,TRBJ1-5,CASSSQGNSNQPQHF,TGTGCCAGCAGTAGCCAGGGGAATAGCAATCAGCCCCAGCATTTT
TRBV28,NA,NA,TRBJ1-6,CASKPADSPLHF,TGTGCCAGCAAACCAGCGGATTCACCCCTCCACTTT
TRBV6-5,once,TRBD1,TRBJ2-7,CASSTGTGGSEQYF,TGTGCCAGCAGTACGGGGACAGGGGGCAGCGAGCAGTACTTC